The rows below give T cell receptor beta chains drawn from one sample of a study of blood T cell repertoires in COVID-19. Generated by immunoSEQ multiplex PCR, the TCRdb table keeps only in-frame clones and is missing some. The sample contains 250,000 to 350,000 clones, around 89% of which appear only once. Source material: peripheral blood. The receptors here all came from a woman aged 50 to 65 with active or convalescent COVID-19. Each CDR3 is given with its conserved first and last residue. Fields, in order: J gene, clone size, D gene, V gene, CDR3 DNA, CDR3 protein. A D gene is named only where the DNA matches it firmly. Expanded clones are given a class, and other clones once, few, many or no size at all.

>TRBJ1-6|few|.|TRBV19
TGTGCCAGTATCCCCTCAGGGGCCCAGAATTCACCCCTCCACTTT
CASIPSGAQNSPLHF
>TRBJ2-1|.|TRBD2|TRBV5-6
TGTGCCAGCAGCCAAAGACTAGCGGCAAGCTCCTACAATGAGCAGTTCTTC
CASSQRLAASSYNEQFF
>TRBJ1-1|.|.|TRBV3-1/TRBV3-2
TGTGCCAGCAGCCAAGCAGGAATATTGAACACTGAAGCTTTCTTT
CASSQAGILNTEAFF
>TRBJ2-7|.|TRBD1|TRBV5-1
TGCGCCAGCAGCTTAGACAGGGGGCCAAACGAGCAGTACTTC
CASSLDRGPNEQYF
>TRBJ1-4|.|.|TRBV30
TGTGCCTGGAGTGGCGGAGGGGTAAAACTGTTTTTT
CAWSGGGVKLFF
>TRBJ1-3|.|.|TRBV2
TGTGCCAGCCGAACACCAGTGAATTCTGGAAACACCATATATTTT
CASRTPVNSGNTIYF
>TRBJ1-5|.|.|TRBV6-1
TGTGCCAGCAGTGAGCTGAGGGATCAGCCCCAGCATTTT
CASSELRDQPQHF
>TRBJ2-5|.|TRBD2|TRBV7-2
TGTGCCAGCAGCTTAGAAGCGGGGGACAAAGAGACCCAGTACTTC
CASSLEAGDKETQYF
>TRBJ1-1|.|TRBD1|TRBV28
TGTGCCAGCGTCATCCCAGGGGGCGCGGAAATGAACACTGAAGCTTTCTTT
CASVIPGGAEMNTEAFF
>TRBJ2-3|.|TRBD2|TRBV7-2
TGTGCCAGCAGCTTAGATAGGACTAGCCCAGATACGCAGTATTTT
CASSLDRTSPDTQYF
>TRBJ2-7|once|TRBD2|TRBV6-2/TRBV6-3
TGTGCCAGCAGTTTTTCGGCTAGCGGGGGAGACGAGCAGTACTTC
CASSFSASGGDEQYF
>TRBJ2-2|.|TRBD2|TRBV6-2/TRBV6-3
TGTGCCAGCATTTATCGGGGGGGCAAAGGCACCGGGGAGCTGTTTTTT
CASIYRGGKGTGELFF
>TRBJ1-4|once|TRBD1|TRBV9
TGTGCCAGCAGCGGCGGGACAGGGGTAGAAAAACTGTTTTTT
CASSGGTGVEKLFF
>TRBJ1-5|.|TRBD1|TRBV30
TGTGCCTGGAGCGCTGACAGGGATCAGCCCCAGCATTTT
CAWSADRDQPQHF
>TRBJ2-7|few|TRBD1|TRBV7-9
TGTGCCAGCAGCTTAACCGGGACAGGTACCTACGAGCAGTACTTC
CASSLTGTGTYEQYF
>TRBJ1-2|once|.|TRBV30
TGTGCCTGGACCCCCTTAGGACAGTACCCGTATGATGGCTACACCTTC
CAWTPLGQYPYDGYTF
>TRBJ2-5|.|TRBD2|TRBV5-8
TGTGCCAGCAGCTCCCGAAGCGGGGGGGCCTGGGAGACCCAGTACTTC
CASSSRSGGAWETQYF
>TRBJ1-5|.|.|TRBV6-2/TRBV6-3
TGTGCCAGCAGTTACTCAGGAGGGGATGATCAGCCCCAGCATTTT
CASSYSGGDDQPQHF
>TRBJ1-6|.|.|TRBV5-1
TGCGCCAGCAGCTTCAGGGAATCGGGCTCCAATTCACCCCTCCACTTT
CASSFRESGSNSPLHF
>TRBJ2-5|once|TRBD2|TRBV10-2
TGCGCCAGCAGCCCTAGCGGGGCGGAGACCCAGTACTTC
CASSPSGAETQYF
>TRBJ2-7|.|.|TRBV13
TGTGCCAGCAGCTTACGCGCCTACGAGCAGTACTTC
CASSLRAYEQYF
>TRBJ1-6|.|.|TRBV5-5
TGTGCCAGCAGCTTTTACAGTAATTCACCCCTCCACTTT
CASSFYSNSPLHF
>TRBJ2-7|once|TRBD2|TRBV29-1
TGCAGCGTTGGGGTTAGCGGGAGTATGCGCGAGCAGTACTTC
CSVGVSGSMREQYF
>TRBJ2-7|.|TRBD2|TRBV20-1
TGCAGTGCTAGTCGTAAGCTAGCGGGAGCACCTTTCCCCGAGCAGTACTTC
CSASRKLAGAPFPEQYF
>TRBJ2-1|.|TRBD1|TRBV7-3
TGTGCCAGCAGCCTAACAGGGGGCGGAACGTACAATGAGCAGTTCTTC
CASSLTGGGTYNEQFF
>TRBJ2-1|once|.|TRBV4-3
TGCGCCAGCAGCCAAGATGAGGGGGGGGTGCAGTTCTTC
CASSQDEGGVQFF
>TRBJ2-5|.|TRBD1|TRBV5-6
TGTGCCAGCAGCCTCGGGACAGGGAGTGAGACCCAGTACTTC
CASSLGTGSETQYF
>TRBJ2-7|.|TRBD2|TRBV4-2
TGTGCCAGCAGCCAAGATGCGGGAGGGCCGGATGTAGAGCAGTACTTC
CASSQDAGGPDVEQYF
>TRBJ1-1|.|.|TRBV2
TGTGCCAGCAGATCGGGACATATAAAACCGAACACTGAAGCTTTCTTT
CASRSGHIKPNTEAFF
>TRBJ2-7|.|TRBD1|TRBV7-2
TGTGCCAGCAGCTTAACGGCAGGGGGTATCTACGAGCAGTACTTC
CASSLTAGGIYEQYF
>TRBJ1-5|.|.|TRBV27
TGTGCCAGCAGTTCAGGCCTCCTAGGAGGGCTTGGGAAGCCCCAGCATTTT
CASSSGLLGGLGKPQHF
>TRBJ1-1|.|.|TRBV5-1
TGCGCCAGCAGCTTAACAGGAATTGAAGCTTTCTTT
CASSLTGIEAFF